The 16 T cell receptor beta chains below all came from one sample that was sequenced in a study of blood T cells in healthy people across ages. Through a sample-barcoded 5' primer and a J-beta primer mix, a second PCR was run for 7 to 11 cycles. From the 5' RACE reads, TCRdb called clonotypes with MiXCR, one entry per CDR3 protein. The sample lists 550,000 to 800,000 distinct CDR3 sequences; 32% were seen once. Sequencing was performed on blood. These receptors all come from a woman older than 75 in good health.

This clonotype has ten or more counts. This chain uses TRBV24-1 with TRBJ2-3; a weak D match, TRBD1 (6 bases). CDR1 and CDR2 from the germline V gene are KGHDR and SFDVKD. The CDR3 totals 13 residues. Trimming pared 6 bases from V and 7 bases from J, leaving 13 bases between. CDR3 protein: CATSSDGGYTQYF. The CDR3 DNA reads TGTGCCACCAGTAGTGATGGGGGCTATACGCAGTATTTT.

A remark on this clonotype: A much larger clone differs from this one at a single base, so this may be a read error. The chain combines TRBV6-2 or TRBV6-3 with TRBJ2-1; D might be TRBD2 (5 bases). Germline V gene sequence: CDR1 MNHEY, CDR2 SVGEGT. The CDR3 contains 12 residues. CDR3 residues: CASSVIGNERFF. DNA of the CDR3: TGTGCCAGCAGTGTGATCGGGAATGAGCGGTTCTTC.

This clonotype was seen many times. The CDR3 bases are TGTGCCAGCCAGCGGGGGGGAACAGATACGCAGTATTTT. It encodes CASQRGGTDTQYF. The chain has TRBV6-2 or TRBV6-3 and TRBJ2-3; TRBD2 aligns across 10 bases. The CDR3 length is 13 residues. Germline lookup yields CDR1 MNHEY and CDR2 SVGEGT. J was trimmed by 3 bases and V by 8 bases; bases with no gene match: 2.

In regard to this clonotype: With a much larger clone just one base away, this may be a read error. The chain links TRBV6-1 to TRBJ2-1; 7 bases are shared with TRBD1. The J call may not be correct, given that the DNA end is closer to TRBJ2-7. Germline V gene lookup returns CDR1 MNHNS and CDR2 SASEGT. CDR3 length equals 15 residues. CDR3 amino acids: CASSVQGNSYNEQYF. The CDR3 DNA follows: TGTGCCAGCAGTGTACAGGGGAACTCCTACAATGAGCAGTACTTC.

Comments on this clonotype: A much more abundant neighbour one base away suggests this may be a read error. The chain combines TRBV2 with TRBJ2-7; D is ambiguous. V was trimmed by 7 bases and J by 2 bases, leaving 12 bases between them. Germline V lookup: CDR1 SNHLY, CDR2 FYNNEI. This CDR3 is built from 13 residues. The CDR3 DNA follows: TGTGCCAGCAAAGGAGAGGAGACCTACGAGCAGTACTTC. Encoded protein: CASKGEETYEQYF. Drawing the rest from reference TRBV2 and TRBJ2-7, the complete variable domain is EPEVTQTPSHQVTQMGQEVILRCVPISNHLYFYWYRQILGQKVEFLVSFYNNEISEKSEIFDDQFSVERPDGSNFTLKIRSTKLEDSAMYFCASKGEETYEQYFGPGTRLTVT.

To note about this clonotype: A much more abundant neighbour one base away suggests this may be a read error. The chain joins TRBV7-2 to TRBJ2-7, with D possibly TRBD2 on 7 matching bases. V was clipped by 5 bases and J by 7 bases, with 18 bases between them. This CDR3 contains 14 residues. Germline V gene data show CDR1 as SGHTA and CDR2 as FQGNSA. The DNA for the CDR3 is TGTGCCAGCAGCATAGGGGGGGACGTCAATGAGCAGTACTTC. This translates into CASSIGGDVNEQYF.

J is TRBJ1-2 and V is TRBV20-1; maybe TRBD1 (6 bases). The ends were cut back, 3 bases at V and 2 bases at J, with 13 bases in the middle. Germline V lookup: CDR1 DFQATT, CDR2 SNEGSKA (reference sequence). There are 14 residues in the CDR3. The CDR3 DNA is TGCAGTGCTAGTCAACAGGGCGTAAACTATGGCTACACCTTC. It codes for CSASQQGVNYGYTF.

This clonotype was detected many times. The CDR3: CASSPRLTREGDTDTQYF. CDR3 DNA sequence: TGTGCCAGCAGTCCCCGCCTAACGAGGGAAGGGGACACAGATACGCAGTATTTT. The chain links TRBV27 to TRBJ2-3; the D call may be TRBD1 or TRBD2 (5 bases each). The CDR3 totals 18 residues. Germline V gene lookup returns CDR1 MNHEY and CDR2 SMNVEV (reference sequence). Trimming took 5 bases from V and 2 from J, leaving 23 bases between them.

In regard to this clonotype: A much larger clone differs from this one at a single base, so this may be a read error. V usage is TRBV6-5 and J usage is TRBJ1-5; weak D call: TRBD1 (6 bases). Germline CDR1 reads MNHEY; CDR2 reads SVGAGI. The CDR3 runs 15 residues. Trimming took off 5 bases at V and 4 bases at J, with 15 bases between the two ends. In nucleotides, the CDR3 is TGTGCCAGCAGTCACACGACAGGCCAAAATCAGCCCCAGCATTTT. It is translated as CASSHTTGQNQPQHF.

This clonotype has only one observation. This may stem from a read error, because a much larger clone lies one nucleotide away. The CDR3 here is CASSFWDSAYEQFF. The DNA for the CDR3 is TGTGCCAGCAGTTTCTGGGATTCTGCCTACGAGCAGTTCTTC. The rearrangement links TRBV27 to TRBJ2-1; D gene uncertain. The CDR3 consists of 14 residues. Germline CDR1 MNHEY, CDR2 SMNVEV (reference sequence). Trimming removed 3 bases at V and 10 bases at J, with 16 bases between.

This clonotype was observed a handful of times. The CDR3 sequence is CASSYERNTEAFF. The DNA for the CDR3 is TGTGCCAGCAGTTACGAGAGGAACACTGAAGCTTTCTTT. V usage is TRBV6-2 or TRBV6-3 and J usage is TRBJ1-1; D gene ambiguous. Between the trimmed V and J ends, which lost 2 bases and 1 base, there was a span of 5 bases. CDR3 length: 13 amino acids. Germline V CDR1 and CDR2: MNHEY, SVGEGT.

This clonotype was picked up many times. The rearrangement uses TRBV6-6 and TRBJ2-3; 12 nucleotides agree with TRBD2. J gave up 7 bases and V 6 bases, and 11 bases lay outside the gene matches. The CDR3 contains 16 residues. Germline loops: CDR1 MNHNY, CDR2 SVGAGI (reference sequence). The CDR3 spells CASSPASGGAIHTQYF. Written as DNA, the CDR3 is TGTGCCAGCAGCCCAGCTAGCGGGGGGGCCATACATACGCAGTATTTT.

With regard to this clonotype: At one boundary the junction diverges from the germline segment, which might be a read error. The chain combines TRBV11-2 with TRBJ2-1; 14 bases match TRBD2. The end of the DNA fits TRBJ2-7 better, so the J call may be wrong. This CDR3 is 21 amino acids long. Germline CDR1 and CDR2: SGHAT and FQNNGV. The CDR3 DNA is TGTGCCGGCAGCGACCAAGCCTTCGGGACTAGCGGGGGTCGGACCTACAATGAGCAGTACTTC. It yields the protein CAGSDQAFGTSGGRTYNEQYF.

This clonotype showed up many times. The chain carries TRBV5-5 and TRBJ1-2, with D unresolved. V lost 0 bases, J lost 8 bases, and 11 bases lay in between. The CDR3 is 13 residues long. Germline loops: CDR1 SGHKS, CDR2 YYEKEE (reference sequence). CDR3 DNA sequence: TGTGCCAGCAGCTTGGCCACAGCGGCAGGCTACACCTTC. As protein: CASSLATAAGYTF.

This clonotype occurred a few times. CDR3 nucleotide sequence: TGCAGTGCTAGGGAGGCATATGAAAAACTGTTTTTT. Its protein is CSAREAYEKLFF. V is TRBV20-1 and J is TRBJ1-4; D is unclear. This CDR3 is 12 amino acids long. V dropped 3 bases and J dropped 6 bases, with 8 bases sitting between them. Germline CDR1 is DFQATT and CDR2 is SNEGSKA (reference sequence).

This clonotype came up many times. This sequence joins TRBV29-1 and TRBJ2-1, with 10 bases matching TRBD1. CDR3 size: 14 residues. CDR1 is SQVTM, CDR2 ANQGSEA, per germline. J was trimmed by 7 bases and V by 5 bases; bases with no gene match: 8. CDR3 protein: CSVPDRGLRNEQFF. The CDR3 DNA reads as TGCAGCGTTCCCGACAGGGGGCTTAGGAATGAGCAGTTCTTC.